The TCR beta chain described here comes from a study of cytomegalovirus exposure and HLA in healthy donors. This CDR3 contains 16 residues. V shed 6 bases, J shed 9 bases, and the junction held 9 bases outside the gene matches. CDR1 and CDR2 (germline): SEHNR, FQNEAQ (reference sequence). PCR used 60 Vbeta primers and 13 Jbeta primers. Method: immunoSEQ multiplex PCR; TCRdb's copy keeps in-frame clones and lacks some. The table has 110,000 or so clones, roughly 77% seen once. The study's findings and limits: For TCR beta chains, V- and J-gene trimming was later linked to a missense DCLRE1C variant.

This clone was observed a handful of times. What it recognizes is unknown. Each donor's status was that of a healthy bone marrow donor. The chain recombines TRBV7-9 with TRBJ2-1, with 15 positions matching TRBD2. The sample consisted of PBMCs. The origin of this receptor is a man between 45 and 60 years old in good health and CMV-seropositive. The CDR3 is CASSRTSGGAIGEQFF. Written as DNA, the CDR3 is TGTGCCAGCAGTCGGACTAGCGGGGGGGCGATTGGTGAGCAGTTCTTC.